This T cell receptor beta chain was captured by sequencing in a study of OX40 agonist ivuxolimab in advanced cancers. Study-level background: At 0.01 to 10 mg/kg, ivuxolimab was administered intravenously to patients every 2 weeks. Prior anti-PD-1, anti-PD-L1 or anti-CTLA-4 therapy was allowed; less than 45% had some. Study findings and constraints: At 0.1 to 3.0 mg/kg and by week 6, CD4+ and CD8+ T cells in the blood had expanded clonally. Patients with a partial response at 0.1-3.0 mg/kg had among the lowest clonal expansion.

Worth noting for this clone: What it binds is not known.

Germline values: CDR1 KGHSH, CDR2 LQKENI. With 2 bases removed from V and 2 bases from J, the gap between germline ends came to 12 bases. CDR3 size: 15 residues. Data came from immunoSEQ multiplex PCR; TCRdb stores just in-frame clones and leaves some out. The data show about 64,000 clones, 88% seen once. The source is an adult with an advanced solid tumor such as melanoma, head and neck, liver or kidney cancer. V usage is TRBV18 and J usage is TRBJ2-5; D is possibly TRBD2 (5 bases). Sequencing used CD4+ or CD8+ T cells sorted from blood, obtained in a trial of the OX40 agonist ivuxolimab. CDR3 residues: CASSPGGSQQETQYF. CDR3 nucleotide sequence: TGTGCCAGCTCACCAGGAGGCAGTCAACAAGAGACCCAGTACTTC. Together with reference TRBV18 and TRBJ2-5, the CDR3 gives the full variable domain: NAGVMQNPRHLVRRRGQEARLRCSPMKGHSHVYWYRQLPEEGLKFMVYLQKENIIDESGMPKERFSAEFPKEGPSILRIQQVVRGDSAAYFCASSPGGSQQETQYFGPGTRLLVL.